The 17 T cell receptor beta chains below come from one sample, sequenced in a study of identical twins (dated by TCRdb to 2016 to 2017). The library relied on 5' RACE. Sequencing instrument: Illumina HiSeq 2000. TCRdb trimmed public reads at Q25 via fastp, called clones via MiXCR and kept in-frame beta chains. One record per CDR3 amino acid sequence lists the most common genes and DNA. In all, the sample holds 1.5 million to 2 million distinct CDR3 sequences, and around 29% of those were seen once. Under 0.35% of the sample is taken by the ten largest. The sequencing sample was made of cord blood. Receptors originate from a newborn girl in good health.

There are a few counts of this clonotype. CDR3 residues: CASSHRLAGNTDTQYF. CDR3 nucleotide sequence: TGCGCCAGCAGCCACCGACTAGCGGGCAACACAGATACGCAGTATTTT. The gene calls are TRBV4-1 and TRBJ2-3; 10 bases are shared with TRBD2. The length of the CDR3 is 16 residues. After removal of 3 bases from V and 2 bases from J, the junction contained 5 bases not matched to a gene. Germline V CDR1 and CDR2: MGHRA, YSYEKL.

This clonotype was observed a few times. The CDR3 nucleotides read TGCAGTGCTATTCCAAGCACAGATACGCAGTATTTT. It yields the protein CSAIPSTDTQYF. The rearrangement links TRBV20-1 to TRBJ2-3; no definite D call. Germline-derived CDR1 and CDR2 are DFQATT and SNEGSKA (reference sequence). The CDR3 loop spans 12 amino acids. V lost 4 bases and J lost 0, with 5 bases in between.

The chain has TRBV20-1 and TRBJ1-6; 11 bases line up with TRBD1. The germline V gene has CDR1 DFQATT and CDR2 SNEGSKA (reference sequence). CDR3 length: 20 residues. J gave up 7 bases and V 6 bases, and 23 bases lay outside the gene matches. The CDR3 here is CSAPDNVRTGGQQGNSPLHF. Here the CDR3 DNA reads TGCAGTGCGCCGGACAATGTTCGGACAGGGGGCCAGCAGGGGAATTCACCCCTCCACTTT.

The genes are TRBV10-3 and TRBJ2-7, with 9 bases aligning to TRBD1. Trimming removed 3 bases from V and 0 bases from J; junction bases left unmatched: 6. Looked up from germline, CDR1 is ENHRY and CDR2 is SYGVKD. The CDR3 has 16 residues. This chain's CDR3 is CAISESGTGISYEQYF. The DNA for the CDR3 is TGTGCCATCAGTGAATCCGGGACAGGGATCTCCTACGAGCAGTACTTC.

Here the CDR3 DNA reads TGTGCCAGCAGTTCGGCAGTGAATGAAAAACTGTTTTTT. It translates to CASSSAVNEKLFF. The chain employs TRBV25-1 and TRBJ1-4, with no clear D. CDR1 is MGHDK, CDR2 SYGVNS, per germline. This CDR3 region has 13 residues. Trimming stripped 5 bases from V and 5 bases from J, with 9 bases between.

This chain connects TRBV6-1 to TRBJ1-4; tentatively, D is TRBD1 (6 bases). V was shortened by 4 bases and J by 3 bases, with 12 bases between the two germline ends. Germline CDR1 MNHNS, CDR2 SASEGT. The CDR3 contains 15 residues. The CDR3 DNA follows: TGTGCCAGCAGTGGTCAGGGGTGGGCTAATGAAAAACTGTTTTTT. Protein product: CASSGQGWANEKLFF.

The V and J genes are TRBV5-1 and TRBJ1-1; a possible D gene is TRBD1 (6 bases). CDR1 and CDR2 (germline): SGHRS, YFSETQ. This CDR3 has 14 amino acids. The germline V and J ends were trimmed by 4 bases and 4 bases, with 14 bases remaining between them. CDR3 region: CASSPAGVTTEAFF. The CDR3 nucleotides read TGCGCCAGCAGCCCGGCAGGGGTTACCACTGAAGCTTTCTTT.

This clonotype was seen at least ten times. The V call is TRBV20-1, the J call TRBJ2-7, with TRBD2 matching 13 bases. Germline CDR1 DFQATT, CDR2 SNEGSKA (reference sequence). The CDR3 totals 15 residues. After removal of 8 bases from V and 0 bases from J, the junction contained 7 bases not matched to a gene. The CDR3 region has the DNA TGCAGTCTGGGACTAGCGGGATATATCTCCTACGAGCAGTACTTC. This gives the protein CSLGLAGYISYEQYF.

This clonotype was found a few times. The V and J genes are TRBV20-1 and TRBJ2-5; D gene uncertain. There are 13 residues in the CDR3. CDR1 is DFQATT, CDR2 SNEGSKA, per germline (reference sequence). The V end lost 4 bases, the J end lost 5 bases, and 14 bases lay between the germline ends. This chain's CDR3 is CSANAPRTETQYF. Written as DNA, the CDR3 is TGCAGTGCTAACGCCCCCAGGACGGAGACCCAGTACTTC.

The rearrangement links TRBV11-1 to TRBJ2-1; the D gene is possibly TRBD1 (6 bases). Germline CDR1 is SGHAT and CDR2 is FQDESV (reference sequence). V gave up 6 bases and J gave up 6 bases, with 12 bases separating them. The CDR3 is 13 residues long. As DNA, the CDR3 is TGTGCCAGCAGTCTTTACAGGGTCAATGAGCAGTTCTTC. This sequence encodes CASSLYRVNEQFF.

In this sample, this clonotype turned up once. The CDR3 loop reads CSVETRLATEAFF. The CDR3 nucleotides read TGCAGCGTTGAGACCAGGTTGGCCACTGAAGCTTTCTTT. The rearrangement joins TRBV29-1 to TRBJ1-1; the D is unclear. Trimming took 3 bases from V and 4 from J, leaving 12 bases between them. The germline CDR1 and CDR2 sequences are SQVTM and ANQGSEA. This CDR3 is built from 13 residues.

This chain uses TRBV30 with TRBJ2-1; 9 bases line up with TRBD2. This CDR3 contains 15 residues. With V trimmed by 2 bases and J by 5 bases, 7 bases remained unmatched. Germline V lookup: CDR1 GTSNPN, CDR2 SVGIG (reference sequence). The CDR3 spells CAWSLLTSGNNEQFF. The CDR3 nucleotides read TGTGCCTGGAGTTTACTGACTAGCGGTAACAATGAGCAGTTCTTC.

This clonotype has only a few counts. The chain couples TRBV5-6 to TRBJ2-1; D is tentatively TRBD1 or TRBD2 (6 bases each). Trimming stripped 2 bases from V and 4 bases from J, with 13 bases between. The length of the CDR3 is 15 residues. Germline CDR1 and CDR2: SGHDT and YYEEEE. The DNA for the CDR3 is TGTGCCAGCAGCTTCTGGACGGGGGCGTACAATGAGCAGTTCTTC. As protein: CASSFWTGAYNEQFF.

This chain uses TRBV11-1 with TRBJ2-5; TRBD2 agrees at 13 bases. CDR3 size: 20 residues. Germline CDR1 SGHAT, CDR2 FQDESV (reference sequence). V trimming: 3 bases; J trimming: 11 bases; junction bases outside the gene matches: 24. Here the CDR3 reads CASSFRDWRTSGSQENEQYF. The CDR3 bases are TGTGCCAGCAGCTTTCGTGACTGGCGGACTAGCGGGAGTCAGGAGAATGAGCAGTACTTC.

Details on this clonotype: A much larger clone differs by one base, so this may be a read error. The genes are TRBV5-1 and TRBJ2-4; D may correspond to TRBD1 or TRBD2 (7 bases each). The CDR3 has 12 amino acids. Per germline, CDR1 SGHRS and CDR2 YFSETQ. The V gene lost 9 bases and the J gene lost 13 bases, with 20 bases spanning the gap. The CDR3 DNA reads TGCGCCAACCCTGACAGGGACTACGACCAGTACTTC. It encodes CANPDRDYDQYF.

This clonotype has just a few counts. This chain uses TRBV20-1 with TRBJ1-5; tentatively, D is TRBD1 (5 bases). The CDR3 is 13 amino acids. The germline V gene has CDR1 DFQATT and CDR2 SNEGSKA (reference sequence). The germline V and J ends were trimmed by 3 bases and 11 bases, with 17 bases remaining between them. Here the CDR3 DNA reads TGCAGTGCTAGCTCCGGGACGGAAGGGGCCCAGCATTTT. Translation gives CSASSGTEGAQHF.

The chain has TRBV7-9 and TRBJ2-1; 8 bases agree with TRBD2. Germline V CDR1 and CDR2: SEHNR, FQNEAQ (reference sequence). V shed 2 bases, J shed 7 bases, and the junction held 10 bases outside the gene matches. The CDR3 runs to 16 residues. The CDR3 coding sequence is TGTGCCAGCAGCTTACCCGGACTAGCCATGGCTAATGAGCAGTTCTTC. It encodes CASSLPGLAMANEQFF.